Below are 27 T cell receptor beta chains sequenced from a single sample in a study of cytomegalovirus exposure and HLA in healthy donors. This table comes from immunoSEQ multiplex PCR, and its TCRdb copy is limited to in-frame clones, with some not included. The data hold about 140,000 clones, with 86% observed a single time. Source material: PBMCs. These receptors were obtained from a young man in good health and CMV-seronegative.

The chain carries TRBV4-1 and TRBJ1-1; D is ambiguous. Germline CDR1 reads MGHRA; CDR2 reads YSYEKL. Between the trimmed V and J ends, which lost 2 bases and 7 bases, there was a span of 8 bases. CDR3 length equals 12 residues. The CDR3 nucleotides read TGCGCCAGCAGCCAAATCCGGGGTGAAGCTTTCTTT. It encodes CASSQIRGEAFF.

This clone was seen many times. The chain employs TRBV28 and TRBJ2-2, with 9 bases matching TRBD1. Looked up from germline, CDR1 is MDHEN and CDR2 is SYDVKM. The CDR3 runs 20 residues. After removal of 2 bases from V and 1 base from J, the junction contained 14 bases not matched to a gene. CDR3 loop: CASSLRSWSGQGGNTGELFF. DNA of the CDR3: TGTGCCAGCAGTTTAAGGTCGTGGTCGGGACAGGGTGGGAACACCGGGGAGCTGTTTTTT.

This clone was recorded a few times. J is TRBJ1-5 and V is TRBV14, with 7 bases lining up with TRBD1. The CDR3 is 14 residues long. CDR1 is SGHDN, CDR2 FVKESK, per germline. The V segment lost 4 bases and the J segment 1 base; nucleotides outside the gene matches: 1. DNA of the CDR3: TGTGCCAGCAGCCCAGGGGGGAGCAATCAGCCCCAGCATTTT. The encoded protein is CASSPGGSNQPQHF.

The J gene is TRBJ1-6, the V gene TRBV27; 9 bases fit TRBD1. The germline V gene encodes CDR1 MNHEY and CDR2 SMNVEV (reference sequence). The CDR3 spans 16 residues. V lost 3 bases and J lost 7; bases outside the gene matches: 7. In DNA form, the CDR3 reads TGTGCCAGCAGTTTTCGCCGGGACAGGGCGAATTCACCCCTCCACTTT. It specifies CASSFRRDRANSPLHF.

The chain joins TRBV19 to TRBJ2-3; 13 positions match TRBD2. The J segment lost 2 bases and the V segment lost 3 bases, leaving 2 bases of the junction unmatched. Germline V gene lookup returns CDR1 LNHDA and CDR2 SQIVND (reference sequence). The length of the CDR3 is 16 residues. CDR3 in DNA: TGTGCCAGTAGTATTGGACTAGCGGGAGACACAGATACGCAGTATTTT. Protein: CASSIGLAGDTDTQYF.

The V gene is TRBV7-8, the J gene TRBJ1-1, with D possibly matching TRBD1 (5 bases). V was pared by 5 bases and J by 4 bases, with 20 bases between. Per the germline V gene, CDR1 is SGHVS and CDR2 is FQNEAQ. This CDR3 is built from 16 residues. The CDR3 region has the DNA TGTGCCAGCAGCCTCAGGGTCGGGGGAGACGGCACTGAAGCTTTCTTT. Translated, it gives CASSLRVGGDGTEAFF.

The chain couples TRBV7-9 to TRBJ2-2; D might be TRBD2 (5 bases). The germline V gene has CDR1 SEHNR and CDR2 FQNEAQ (reference sequence). The V and J ends lost 3 bases and 2 bases respectively, with 10 bases between them. This CDR3 has 15 residues. The CDR3 coding sequence is TGTGCCAGCAGCTTTCCGAGCGGTAACACCGGGGAGCTGTTTTTT. It is translated as CASSFPSGNTGELFF.

CDR3: CASSVDRVGVANYGYTF. The CDR3 DNA reads as TGTGCCAGCAGCGTAGACAGGGTGGGAGTAGCTAACTATGGCTACACCTTC. The genes are TRBV9 and TRBJ1-2; D perhaps matches TRBD1 (6 bases). The germline V gene encodes CDR1 SGDLS and CDR2 YYNGEE. The germline V and J ends were trimmed by 0 bases and 0 bases, with 15 bases remaining between them. The CDR3 has 17 amino acids.

The chain employs TRBV7-8 and TRBJ1-6, with 9 nucleotides matching TRBD1. The CDR3 covers 15 residues. CDR1 is SGHVS and CDR2 is FQNEAQ in the germline V gene. With 3 bases clipped from V and 10 bases from J, the junction kept 7 bases outside the gene matches. The CDR3 bases are TGTGCCAGCAGCTTCACAGACAGGGGGTGGTCACCCCTCCACTTT. This translates into CASSFTDRGWSPLHF.

The rearrangement joins TRBV10-3 to TRBJ2-1; 12 bases match TRBD2. The germline gives CDR1 ENHRY, CDR2 SYGVKD. V lost 6 bases and J lost 7; bases outside the gene matches: 10. This CDR3 spans 16 amino acids. In DNA, the CDR3 is TGTGCCATCAGACAGACGGCTAGCGGGGGGGGAAATGAGCAGTTCTTC. This translates into CAIRQTASGGGNEQFF.

This clone was observed at least ten times. The rearrangement uses TRBV27 and TRBJ1-4, with D perhaps TRBD1 (5 bases). Trimming cost V 5 bases and J 8 bases, with 12 bases left between them. CDR3 size: 13 residues. Germline CDR1 MNHEY, CDR2 SMNVEV (reference sequence). CDR3 sequence: CASSIRQNEKLFF. The CDR3 nucleotides are TGTGCCAGCAGTATCAGACAGAACGAAAAACTGTTTTTT. Complete variable domain (other parts from reference TRBV27 and TRBJ1-4): EAQVTQNPRYLITVTGKKLTVTCSQNMNHEYMSWYRQDPGLGLRQIYYSMNVEVTDKGDVPEGYKVSRKEKRNFPLILESPSPNQTSLYFCASSIRQNEKLFFGSGTQLSVL.

The CDR3 reads CASSQGGGGNTEAFF. CDR3 coding DNA: TGTGCCAGCAGCCAAGGGGGGGGAGGGAACACTGAAGCTTTCTTT. The chain recombines TRBV4-2 with TRBJ1-1; D might be TRBD1 (5 bases). The CDR3 is 15 amino acids. Looked up from germline, CDR1 is LGHNA and CDR2 is YNFKEQ. V dropped 1 base and J dropped 1 base, with 10 bases sitting between them.

CDR3 sequence reads: CASSKTGQGNTEAFF. DNA of the CDR3: TGTGCCAGCAGCAAGACGGGACAGGGGAACACTGAAGCTTTCTTT. The chain links TRBV5-4 to TRBJ1-1; 9 bases fit TRBD1. CDR3 length: 15 residues. Trimming at V came to 4 bases and at J to 1 base, leaving 5 bases not matched to a gene. CDR1 is SGHNT, CDR2 YYREEE, per germline (reference sequence). Based on the CDR3 plus reference TRBV5-4 and TRBJ1-1, the full variable domain is ETGVTQSPTHLIKTRGQQVTLRCSSQSGHNTVSWYQQALGQGPQFIFQYYREEENGRGNFPPRFSGLQFPNYSSELNVNALELDDSALYLCASSKTGQGNTEAFFGQGTRLTVV.

The count of this clone is one. This chain connects TRBV5-5 to TRBJ2-7; no clear D. Trimming cost V 4 bases and J 5 bases, with 13 bases left between them. The CDR3 contains 13 residues. Per germline, CDR1 SGHKS and CDR2 YYEKEE (reference sequence). The CDR3 region is CASSNSLINEQYF. As DNA, the CDR3 is TGTGCCAGCAGCAACAGTTTAATTAACGAGCAGTACTTC.

The rearrangement links TRBV5-5 to TRBJ1-5; D possibly corresponds to TRBD1 (6 bases). This CDR3 has 14 residues. The V end was cut by 4 bases, the J end by 3 bases, with 11 bases between. Germline CDR1 SGHKS, CDR2 YYEKEE (reference sequence). The CDR3 is CASSAQGNNQPQHF. Here the CDR3 DNA reads TGTGCCAGCAGCGCTCAGGGGAACAATCAGCCCCAGCATTTT.

As DNA, the CDR3 is TGTGCCAGCTCACCGTCGGACACTATCGTTGGGCAGTTCTTC. It translates to CASSPSDTIVGQFF. The chain has TRBV18 and TRBJ2-1; weak D call: TRBD1 (5 bases). Trimming took off 3 bases at V and 12 bases at J, with 18 bases between the two ends. CDR3 length: 14 amino acids. CDR1 and CDR2 from the germline V gene are KGHSH and LQKENI.

V and J are TRBV4-1 and TRBJ2-7; 8 bases agree with TRBD2. Per germline, CDR1 MGHRA and CDR2 YSYEKL. The CDR3 length is 16 residues. The trim removed 1 base at V and 3 bases at J, leaving 8 bases unmatched. The CDR3: CASSQAGGRALYEQYF. CDR3 bases: TGCGCCAGCAGCCAAGCGGGAGGGAGGGCCCTCTACGAGCAGTACTTC.

V gene TRBV10-3 combines with J gene TRBJ1-1; no firm D call. The CDR3 has 14 amino acids. Trimming took off 0 bases at V and 5 bases at J, with 10 bases between the two ends. CDR1 ENHRY and CDR2 SYGVKD come from the germline V gene. CDR3 protein: CAISESAEPTEAFF. CDR3 in DNA: TGTGCCATCAGTGAGTCCGCGGAACCTACTGAAGCTTTCTTT.

The chain has TRBV2 and TRBJ1-2, with 8 positions matching TRBD1. The germline CDR1 and CDR2 sequences are SNHLY and FYNNEI. Unmatched junction bases numbered 13, after V lost 6 bases and J lost 4 bases. The length of the CDR3 is 16 residues. As DNA, the CDR3 is TGTGCCAGCAGGACAGGGGAAGGAACTTTACCCTATGGCTACACCTTC. Encoded protein: CASRTGEGTLPYGYTF.

The chain employs TRBV7-8 and TRBJ2-1, with TRBD2 matching over 11 bases. The CDR3 contains 18 residues. Germline CDR1 is SGHVS and CDR2 is FQNEAQ. J gave up 4 bases and V 0 bases, and 8 bases lay outside the gene matches. CDR3 DNA sequence: TGTGCCAGCAGCTTAGCCTCGCTAGCGGGAGGTAGTTACAATGAGCAGTTCTTC. Translated: CASSLASLAGGSYNEQFF. Supplemented by reference TRBV7-8 and TRBJ2-1, the full variable domain reads GAGVSQSPRYKVAKRGQDVALRCDPISGHVSLFWYQQALGQGPEFLTYFQNEAQLDKSGLPSDRFFAERPEGSVSTLKIQRTQQEDSAVYLCASSLASLAGGSYNEQFFGPGTRLTVL.

The chain carries TRBV6-5 and TRBJ2-1; 9 bases are a match to TRBD1. The germline CDR1 and CDR2 sequences are MNHEY and SVGAGI. J gave up 5 bases and V 6 bases, and 8 bases lay outside the gene matches. The CDR3 spans 15 residues. The CDR3 DNA sequence: TGTGCCAGCAGACCGTCCAACAGGGGGCACAATGAGCAGTTCTTC. Protein product: CASRPSNRGHNEQFF.

This chain uses TRBV5-1 with TRBJ1-2; possible D gene TRBD1, 6 bases. The CDR3 covers 13 residues. Trimming took 5 bases from V and 5 from J, leaving 13 bases between them. Per the germline V gene, CDR1 is SGHRS and CDR2 is YFSETQ. The CDR3, as DNA: TGCGCCAGCAGACCCAGGGGAGGGTATGGCTACACCTTC. Its protein is CASRPRGGYGYTF.

The rearrangement uses TRBV5-1 and TRBJ2-3, with D perhaps matching TRBD2 (5 bases). Germline V gene data show CDR1 as SGHRS and CDR2 as YFSETQ. The CDR3 spans 16 residues. Trimming took off 2 bases at V and 1 base at J, with 14 bases between the two ends. The CDR3 DNA follows: TGCGCCAGCAGCTTAGGACTCAACGGAGGCACAGATACGCAGTATTTT. It codes for CASSLGLNGGTDTQYF.

The genes are TRBV6-1 and TRBJ2-7; D is possibly TRBD1 (5 bases). V lost 3 bases and J lost 1, with 16 bases in between. Germline assignment: CDR1 MNHNS and CDR2 SASEGT. This CDR3 has 16 residues. The chain's CDR3 is CASSEYQGPGSYEQYF. CDR3 in DNA: TGTGCCAGCAGTGAGTATCAAGGGCCAGGGTCCTACGAGCAGTACTTC.

The chain recombines TRBV11-2 with TRBJ2-5; 11 bases line up with TRBD2. In germline, CDR1 is SGHAT, CDR2 FQNNGV. Germline trimming cut 2 bases from V and 5 bases from J; bases unmatched to any gene: 1. This CDR3 comprises 14 residues. CDR3 region: CASSLIAGGETQYF. The CDR3, as DNA: TGTGCCAGCAGCTTAATAGCGGGGGGGGAGACCCAGTACTTC. Complete variable domain (other parts from reference TRBV11-2 and TRBJ2-5): EAGVAQSPRYKIIEKRQSVAFWCNPISGHATLYWYQQILGQGPKLLIQFQNNGVVDDSQLPKDRFSAERLKGVDSTLKIQPAKLEDSAVYLCASSLIAGGETQYFGPGTRLLVL.

The rearrangement joins TRBV4-2 to TRBJ2-4; D ambiguous. Per the germline V gene, CDR1 is LGHNA and CDR2 is YNFKEQ. The CDR3 length is 17 residues. V was pared by 0 bases and J by 0 bases, with 12 bases between. CDR3 bases: TGTGCCAGCAGCCAAGATGTTTCAGGCCTAGCCAAAAACATTCAGTACTTC. Protein product: CASSQDVSGLAKNIQYF.

This clone was counted between two and nine times. The chain uses TRBV14 and TRBJ1-4, with a tentative D call TRBD1 (5 bases). The CDR3 totals 15 residues. Trimming took 1 base from V and 6 from J, leaving 12 bases between them. Germline V lookup: CDR1 SGHDN, CDR2 FVKESK. The CDR3 DNA follows: TGTGCCAGCAGCCAAGTCGGCAGGGAGGATGAAAAACTGTTTTTT. Residues: CASSQVGREDEKLFF.